What follows describes a single T cell receptor beta chain. Its target is not known. The CDR3 is made up of 17 amino acids. Germline V gene data show CDR1 as MDHEN and CDR2 as SYDVKM. V gave up 10 bases and J gave up 7 bases, with 32 bases separating them. Profiles of TCR beta VDJ and CDR3 were generated from a genomic DNA template. TCRdb analysed the reads with MiXCR anew, one entry per CDR3 protein. Here the sample spans about 160,000 distinct CDR3 sequences, 48% being singletons. The data were taken from a study of CD8+CD57+ T cells in acquired aplastic anemia. Background on the study: The DNA of sorted CD4+ and CD8+ cells averaged around 3 ug.

Points from the study as a whole: CD8+ Simpson's diversity in patients was not significantly different from that in controls. The same twenty-nine CD8+ CDR3 sequences occurred in patients and in controls.

For sequencing, patients were chosen who had shown expansion of CD8+CD57+ cells by flow cytometry. The chain is built from TRBV28 and TRBJ2-7; possibly TRBD2 for D (6 bases). This receptor was obtained from a human donor with aplastic anemia. The material sequenced was sorted CD4+, CD8+, or CD8+CD57+ T cells (not recorded which) from PBMCs. DNA of the CDR3: TGTGCCACCTTGTCCCGAGACGCGGGATGGGGAGTGGAAGAGCAGTACTTC. Protein product: CATLSRDAGWGVEEQYF.